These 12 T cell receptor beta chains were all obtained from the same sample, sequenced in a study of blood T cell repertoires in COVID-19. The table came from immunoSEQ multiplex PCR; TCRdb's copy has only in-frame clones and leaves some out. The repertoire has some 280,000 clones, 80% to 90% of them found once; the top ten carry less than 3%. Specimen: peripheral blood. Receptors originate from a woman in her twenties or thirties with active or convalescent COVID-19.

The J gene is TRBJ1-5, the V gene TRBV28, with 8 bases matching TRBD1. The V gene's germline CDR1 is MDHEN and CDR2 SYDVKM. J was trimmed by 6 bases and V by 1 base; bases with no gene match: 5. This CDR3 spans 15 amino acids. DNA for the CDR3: TGTGCCAGCAGTTTATACAGGGGGAACGGTCAGCCCCAGCATTTT. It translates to CASSLYRGNGQPQHF.

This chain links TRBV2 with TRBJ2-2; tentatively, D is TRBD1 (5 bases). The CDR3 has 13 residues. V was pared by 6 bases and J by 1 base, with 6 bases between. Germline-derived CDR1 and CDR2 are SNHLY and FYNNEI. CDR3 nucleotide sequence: TGTGCCAGCAGCAGGGAGAACACCGGGGAGCTGTTTTTT. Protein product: CASSRENTGELFF.

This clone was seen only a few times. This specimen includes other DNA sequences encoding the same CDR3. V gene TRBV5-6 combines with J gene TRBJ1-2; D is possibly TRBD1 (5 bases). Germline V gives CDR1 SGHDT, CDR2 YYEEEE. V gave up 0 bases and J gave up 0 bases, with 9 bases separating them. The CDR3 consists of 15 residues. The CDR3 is CASSLGQKPNYGYTF. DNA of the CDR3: TGTGCCAGCAGCTTGGGACAGAAACCTAACTATGGCTACACCTTC.

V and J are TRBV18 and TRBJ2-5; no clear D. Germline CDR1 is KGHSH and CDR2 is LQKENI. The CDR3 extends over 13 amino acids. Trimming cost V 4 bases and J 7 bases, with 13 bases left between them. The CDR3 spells CASSLGDKGTQYF. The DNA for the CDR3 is TGTGCCAGCTCACTTGGAGATAAAGGGACCCAGTACTTC.

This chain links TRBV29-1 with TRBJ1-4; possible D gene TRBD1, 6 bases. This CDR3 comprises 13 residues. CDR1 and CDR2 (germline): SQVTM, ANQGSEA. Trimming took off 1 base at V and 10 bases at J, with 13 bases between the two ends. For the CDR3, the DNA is TGCAGCGTTGAAGTTGATCAGGACAGAAAACTGTTTTTT. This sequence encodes CSVEVDQDRKLFF.

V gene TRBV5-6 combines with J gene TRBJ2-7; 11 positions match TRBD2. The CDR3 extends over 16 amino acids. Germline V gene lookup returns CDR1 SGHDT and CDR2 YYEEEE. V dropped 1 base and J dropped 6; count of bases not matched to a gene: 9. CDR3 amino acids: CASSLRLAGGTGEQYF. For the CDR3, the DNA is TGTGCCAGCAGCTTGCGGCTAGCGGGGGGTACGGGCGAGCAGTACTTC.

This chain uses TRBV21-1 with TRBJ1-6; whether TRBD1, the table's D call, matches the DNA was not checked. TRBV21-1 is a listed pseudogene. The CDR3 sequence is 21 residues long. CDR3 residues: CASSNGWRQGTLSAYNSPLHF. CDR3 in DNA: TGTGCCAGCAGCAATGGCTGGCGACAGGGGACTTTGAGCGCCTATAATTCACCCCTCCACTTT.

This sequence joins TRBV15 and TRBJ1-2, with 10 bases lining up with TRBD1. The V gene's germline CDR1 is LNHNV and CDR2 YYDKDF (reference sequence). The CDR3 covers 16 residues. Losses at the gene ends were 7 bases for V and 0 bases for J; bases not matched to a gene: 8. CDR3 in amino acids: CATITDRGSPNYGYTF. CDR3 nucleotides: TGTGCCACCATCACGGACAGGGGGTCACCTAACTATGGCTACACCTTC.

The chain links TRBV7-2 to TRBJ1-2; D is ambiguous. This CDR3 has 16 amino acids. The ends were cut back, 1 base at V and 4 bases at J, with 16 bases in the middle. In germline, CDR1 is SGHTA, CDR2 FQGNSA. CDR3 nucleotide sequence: TGTGCCAGCAGCTTAGGGGGAGTAGGCCTAACCTATGGCTACACCTTC. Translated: CASSLGGVGLTYGYTF.

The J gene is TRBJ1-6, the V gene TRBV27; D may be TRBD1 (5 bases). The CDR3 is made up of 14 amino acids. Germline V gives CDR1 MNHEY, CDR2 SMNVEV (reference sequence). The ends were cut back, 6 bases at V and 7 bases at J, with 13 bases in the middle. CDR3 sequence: CASRGPGRNSPLHF. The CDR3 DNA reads TGTGCCAGCAGGGGCCCAGGGCGGAATTCACCCCTCCACTTT.

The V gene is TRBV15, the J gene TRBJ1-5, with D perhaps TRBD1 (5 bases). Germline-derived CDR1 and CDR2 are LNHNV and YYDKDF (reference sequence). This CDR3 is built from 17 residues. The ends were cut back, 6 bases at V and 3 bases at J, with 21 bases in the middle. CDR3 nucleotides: TGTGCCACCAGTAGGAGGGGACGAGTGGGGTCCAATCAGCCCCAGCATTTT. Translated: CATSRRGRVGSNQPQHF. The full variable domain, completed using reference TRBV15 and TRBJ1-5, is DAMVIQNPRYQVTQFGKPVTLSCSQTLNHNVMYWYQQKSSQAPKLLFHYYDKDFNNEADTPDNFQSRRPNTSFCFLDIRSPGLGDTAMYLCATSRRGRVGSNQPQHFGDGTRLSIL.

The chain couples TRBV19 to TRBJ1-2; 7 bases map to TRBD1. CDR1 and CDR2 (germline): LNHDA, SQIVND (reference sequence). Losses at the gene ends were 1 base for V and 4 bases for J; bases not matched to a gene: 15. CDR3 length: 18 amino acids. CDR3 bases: TGTGCCAGTAGTATAGCACTTTTCGGAGGAGGACAGGCCTATGGCTACACCTTC. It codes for CASSIALFGGGQAYGYTF.